This T cell receptor beta chain was identified in a study of T-cell memory formation after mild COVID-19 (dated by TCRdb to 2020 to 2022). As for the study more broadly: TCR sequence clusters from the two donors were found to be largely donor specific. Longitudinal TCRalpha and TCRbeta repertoire sequencing tracked T-cell clones expanding and contracting after mild COVID-19 in a couple of donors. The cohort comprised two young, previously healthy adult volunteers, one female and one male. General findings and caveats noted by the study authors: The study included only a couple of mild cases, and larger cohorts that include severe cases with pre-infection samples were judged to be necessary. The detection of some responding clones in pre-infection memory suggests that pre-existing cross-reactive memory T cells joined the SARS-CoV-2 response. From day 15 to 85, contracting clones showed balanced CD4/CD8 phenotypes, whereas a second wave of clones that expanded from day 15 to 37 leaned towards CD4+. SARS-CoV-2 specificity was not confirmed for the second-wave clones peaking on day 37. Contracting CD4+ clones turned up mainly in the CM and EM memory subsets, whereas EMRA was where CD8+ clones were enriched.

Ficoll-Paque density gradient centrifugation was used to isolate PBMCs. This clonotype turned up a few times. Its antigen specificity is not known. Base-call qualities are not available, and no considerably larger clone is one nucleotide away. The instrument given in TCRdb is Illumina NovaSeq 6000. TCRalpha and TCRbeta cDNA libraries were constructed by 5'RACE with constant-segment primers, with sample barcodes and unique molecular identifiers being introduced. Trizol reagent was used to extract RNA from every sample. Amplification of the libraries took two PCR steps, and the second step added a second sample barcode plus Illumina TruSeq adapters. Sequencing of the libraries was done on an Illumina NovaSeq, producing 2 x 150 bp paired-end reads. Per the authors' processing: Demultiplexing of reads and collapsing into UMI-guided consensus sequences were performed with migec v1.2.7. Using mixcr v2.1.11, UMI consensuses were aligned to TRA and TRB V and J templates and then assembled into clonotypes. A clonotype was counted as expanded or contracted only when both edgeR and NoisET called the clonotype significant, with the noise models trained on biological replicates. For edgeR calls, the thresholds were a false discovery rate-adjusted p below 0.01 and a log2 fold-change of 1. PCA with hierarchical clustering of max-normalized trajectories of the 1000 most abundant clonotypes was used as exploratory dynamics analysis. Each responding clone was given a CD4 or CD8 phenotype based on the CD4+ and CD8+ repertoires, which had been sequenced separately. The raw public reads went through TCRdb reprocessing: fastp at Q25, MiXCR clone calling, in-frame beta chains kept. Every CDR3 protein is listed once, alongside the most common genes and DNA of its rows. The V and J calls come from TCRdb's annotation, not from the publication. The sample table contains roughly 86,000 distinct CDR3 sequences; only one count was recorded for around 15% of them. The leading ten clones occupy 39% of the sample.

In the germline V gene, CDR1 corresponds to SQVTM and CDR2 to ANQGSEA. At the junction V is shortened by 4 bases and J by 3 bases, with 13 bases in between. There are 13 amino acids in the CDR3, from cysteine to phenylalanine inclusive. The read is trimmed to its CDR3 DNA, 39 bases read in frame from base 1. The receptor chain draws on TRBV29-1 and TRBJ2-7; the D gene assignment is ambiguous. Sequencing input: PBMCs or a T cell subset sorted from them (not recorded which). This receptor was taken from a young man who had mild COVID-19 (a few samples of this study predate the infection). The sample titles of this study are shuffled in the database, so cell type and time point are left out; the donor was told from shared clones. The CDR3 here reads CSVVSESDYEQYF. The DNA is as follows: TGCAGCGTTGTATCCGAATCGGACTACGAGCAGTACTTC.